Sequencing of this T cell receptor beta chain was carried out in a study of T cells in Graves' hyperthyroidism and ophthalmopathy. Whole-study findings and limits: Also found in blood were most expanded thyroid clonotypes above 0.001.

This CDR3 has 16 amino acids. J gave up 7 bases and V 0 bases, and 12 bases lay outside the gene matches. CDR1 DFQATT and CDR2 SNEGSKA come from the germline V gene (reference sequence). In its sample, this clonotype was seen a few times. What it binds is not known. Any patient presenting with uncontrolled infection, other autoimmune disease, pregnancy or lactation was left out. Template material for amplifying TCR beta CDR3 regions consisted of RNA transcripts. The TCR CDR3 first-round RT-PCR relied on the HTBI primer set. TCRdb re-derived calls from the multiplex PCR reads in MiXCR, one entry per CDR3 protein. The sample includes hundreds of thousands of distinct CDR3 sequences, 20% of them seen just once.

This TCR came from a man aged 30-40 years with Graves' ophthalmopathy. The V and J genes are TRBV20-1 and TRBJ2-1; TRBD1 matches at 7 bases. Sequenced material: blood. CDR3 nucleotide sequence: TGCAGTGCTAGAGATGGGTCCAGGGGGAAAGAAAATGAGCAGTTCTTC. This sequence encodes CSARDGSRGKENEQFF.